This record looks at one T cell receptor (beta chain) sequence and its context. What it recognizes is unknown. The data were taken from a study of cytomegalovirus exposure and HLA in healthy donors. The study's findings and limits: The study dropped some indistinguishable V segments, TRBV6-2 and TRBV6-3 among them. According to an earlier analysis, most TCR beta V segments yielded productive rearrangements about 87% or about 30% of the time.

Germline CDR1 MDHEN, CDR2 SYDVKM. Losses at the gene ends were 6 bases for V and 9 bases for J; bases not matched to a gene: 9. This CDR3 spans 14 amino acids. The PCR ran on 60 Vbeta and 13 Jbeta primers. TCRdb's copy holds only in-frame clones and misses some; the assay was immunoSEQ multiplex PCR. The repertoire holds 72,000 or so clones, with around 64% as singletons. Source material: PBMCs. This chain uses TRBV28 with TRBJ2-1; 9 bases align to TRBD2. This clonotype was obtained from a woman in her forties or fifties in good health and CMV-seronegative. The CDR3 region has the DNA TGTGCCAGCAGGTTAGCGGGAGCTGTCGGTGAGCAGTTCTTC. It specifies CASRLAGAVGEQFF.